These 30 T cell receptor beta chains came from one sample sequenced in a study of shared clonotypes between healthy human individuals. The data were produced by immunoSEQ multiplex PCR, yet TCRdb's version contains in-frame clones alone and is incomplete. This table holds about 610,000 clones, 95% to 97% found once. CD8 cells regarded as naive lacked CD45RO, were positively chosen for CCR7, and omitted terminally differentiated effector memory CD45RA+ cells. Specimen: naive CD8+ T cells sorted from blood. These TCRs come from a woman in her 30s in good health.

J is TRBJ2-1 and V is TRBV7-2; 10 bases fit TRBD2. The CDR3 has 17 residues. V was pared by 1 base and J by 8 bases, with 11 bases of the junction left unmatched. Germline-derived CDR1 and CDR2 are SGHTA and FQGNSA. The CDR3 DNA follows: TGTGCCAGCAGCTTAGGGGAGGGGGCTAGCGGGAGCGATGAGCAGTTCTTC. It yields the protein CASSLGEGASGSDEQFF.

The V call is TRBV4-1, the J call TRBJ1-4; a weak D match, TRBD1 (5 bases). The V and J ends lost 0 bases and 7 bases respectively, with 12 bases between them. Germline V CDR1 and CDR2: MGHRA, YSYEKL. The CDR3 has 15 amino acids. The CDR3 region is CASSQDPAGTEKLFF. The CDR3 DNA is TGCGCCAGCAGCCAAGATCCGGCAGGGACTGAAAAACTGTTTTTT.

The genes are TRBV27 and TRBJ2-1; 7 nucleotides match TRBD2. The V and J ends lost 3 bases and 3 bases, in that order; junction bases with no gene match: 2. The CDR3 extends over 14 amino acids. Per the germline V gene, CDR1 is MNHEY and CDR2 is SMNVEV (reference sequence). The CDR3 sequence is CASSFSSGYNEQFF. The CDR3 bases are TGTGCCAGCAGTTTTTCTAGCGGCTACAATGAGCAGTTCTTC.

This chain uses TRBV27 with TRBJ2-1; D unresolved. Deletions cut 6 bases from V and 0 bases from J, with 12 bases between. Looked up from germline, CDR1 is MNHEY and CDR2 is SMNVEV (reference sequence). The CDR3 loop spans 15 amino acids. The CDR3 region is CASSPDGSSYNEQFF. CDR3 in DNA: TGTGCCAGCAGCCCTGACGGAAGCTCCTACAATGAGCAGTTCTTC.

The genes are TRBV7-9 and TRBJ2-5; the D is unclear. V was pared by 5 bases and J by 2 bases, with 3 bases between. CDR1 SEHNR and CDR2 FQNEAQ come from the germline V gene (reference sequence). This CDR3 contains 11 residues. CDR3 protein: CASSHQETQYF. CDR3 DNA: TGTGCCAGCAGCCATCAAGAGACCCAGTACTTC.

This chain joins TRBV21-1 and TRBJ2-3; the table gives TRBD2 as D, unverified against the DNA. TRBV21-1 is shown as a pseudogene. The CDR3 consists of 14 residues. The chain's CDR3 is CASSKDGSPDTQYF. CDR3 DNA: TGTGCCAGCAGCAAAGACGGGAGCCCGGATACGCAGTATTTT.

The chain joins TRBV2 to TRBJ1-2; a weak D match, TRBD1 (5 bases). The ends were cut back, 8 bases at V and 4 bases at J, with 23 bases in the middle. The CDR3 consists of 16 residues. CDR1 is SNHLY, CDR2 FYNNEI, per germline. CDR3 sequence: CASPPGGYGYRYGYTF. The CDR3 region has the DNA TGTGCCAGCCCTCCCGGGGGGTACGGCTACCGCTATGGCTACACCTTC. The whole variable domain, filled in from reference TRBV2 and TRBJ1-2, reads EPEVTQTPSHQVTQMGQEVILRCVPISNHLYFYWYRQILGQKVEFLVSFYNNEISEKSEIFDDQFSVERPDGSNFTLKIRSTKLEDSAMYFCASPPGGYGYRYGYTFGSGTRLTVV.

The gene calls are TRBV13 and TRBJ2-2; D gene ambiguous. Germline V lookup: CDR1 PRHDT, CDR2 FYEKMQ (reference sequence). V lost 1 base and J 1 base, leaving 4 bases between the germline ends. This CDR3 spans 14 amino acids. The DNA for the CDR3 is TGTGCCAGCAGCTTAGACCAGAACACCGGGGAGCTGTTTTTT. Translating gives CASSLDQNTGELFF.

The rearrangement uses TRBV29-1 and TRBJ2-1; no firm D call. CDR1 is SQVTM and CDR2 is ANQGSEA in the germline V gene. Trimming left V 2 bases short and J 2 bases short, with 10 bases between. The CDR3 extends over 14 amino acids. CDR3 in DNA: TGCAGCGTTGAACTCCAGTCCACCTACAATGAGCAGTTCTTC. It is translated as CSVELQSTYNEQFF.

The chain couples TRBV11-2 to TRBJ2-5; D may be TRBD1 (5 bases). The CDR3 extends over 14 amino acids. Germline assignment: CDR1 SGHAT and CDR2 FQNNGV. Trimming removed 2 bases at V and 5 bases at J, with 12 bases between. The CDR3 coding sequence is TGTGCCAGCAGCTTACGCCTCAAGGGGGAGACCCAGTACTTC. Translation gives CASSLRLKGETQYF.

The chain has TRBV11-2 and TRBJ1-1; D is unresolved. This CDR3 region has 14 residues. V dropped 1 base and J dropped 6 bases, with 12 bases sitting between them. CDR1 is SGHAT, CDR2 FQNNGV, per germline. The CDR3 here is CASSLGRVNAEAFF. The CDR3 DNA follows: TGTGCCAGCAGCTTAGGTCGCGTTAACGCTGAAGCTTTCTTT.

This clone was picked up one time. V and J are TRBV7-9 and TRBJ2-5, with TRBD2 identical over 7 bases. The junction had 7 bases not matched to a gene; V was cut back by 5 bases and J by 4 bases. Germline V lookup: CDR1 SEHNR, CDR2 FQNEAQ (reference sequence). The CDR3 length is 14 residues. In DNA form, the CDR3 reads TGTGCCAGCAGCCCCTATCGCGGGGGAGAGACCCAGTACTTC. Translation: CASSPYRGGETQYF. Complete variable domain (other parts from reference TRBV7-9 and TRBJ2-5): DTGVSQNPRHKITKRGQNVTFRCDPISEHNRLYWYRQTLGQGPEFLTYFQNEAQLEKSRLLSDRFSAERPKGSFSTLEIQRTEQGDSAMYLCASSPYRGGETQYFGPGTRLLVL.

The V and J genes are TRBV27 and TRBJ2-3; D possibly corresponds to TRBD1 (6 bases). The CDR3 extends over 15 amino acids. Trimming shortened V by 4 bases and J by 6 bases, and 17 bases separated the two germline ends. CDR1 is MNHEY, CDR2 SMNVEV, per germline (reference sequence). The CDR3: CASSSGAYRADTQYF. CDR3 DNA sequence: TGTGCCAGCAGTTCAGGGGCCTACCGAGCGGATACGCAGTATTTT.

The chain couples TRBV7-2 to TRBJ2-1, with 8 bases identical to TRBD2. CDR1 and CDR2 from the germline V gene are SGHTA and FQGNSA. Trimming took 6 bases from V and 3 from J; bases not matched to a gene: 7. The CDR3 covers 15 residues. The CDR3 bases are TGTGCCAGCAGATATACGGGAGGGTACTACAATGAGCAGTTCTTC. It yields the protein CASRYTGGYYNEQFF.

This clone has just one count. The genes are TRBV5-6 and TRBJ2-3; D possibly corresponds to TRBD1 (6 bases). Germline V gene lookup returns CDR1 SGHDT and CDR2 YYEEEE. The CDR3 has 15 residues. The V end was cut by 4 bases, the J end by 0 bases, with 12 bases between. In DNA form, the CDR3 reads TGTGCCAGCAGCCCCGGGACACGGAGCACAGATACGCAGTATTTT. This gives the protein CASSPGTRSTDTQYF.

In its sample, this clone was seen a few times. This chain connects TRBV7-8 to TRBJ1-2; weak D call: TRBD1 (6 bases). V was trimmed by 3 bases and J by 6 bases, leaving 17 bases between them. Germline V gene sequence: CDR1 SGHVS, CDR2 FQNEAQ. The CDR3 consists of 15 residues. CDR3 nucleotides: TGTGCCAGCAGCTTTAGCGTCAGGACAGCCCATGGCTACACCTTC. Protein sequence: CASSFSVRTAHGYTF.

On this clone: The sample holds other DNA sequences that translate to the same CDR3. The J gene is TRBJ1-1, the V gene TRBV28, with no clear D. V was clipped by 3 bases and J by 5 bases, with 4 bases between them. The CDR3 sequence is 11 residues long. From germline, CDR1 is MDHEN and CDR2 SYDVKM. CDR3 sequence: CASSFGTEAFF. The CDR3 DNA is TGTGCCAGCAGTTTTGGAACTGAAGCTTTCTTT. The complete variable domain, with remaining parts taken from reference TRBV28 and TRBJ1-1, reads DVKVTQSSRYLVKRTGEKVFLECVQDMDHENMFWYRQDPGLGLRLIYFSYDVKMKEKGDIPEGYSVSREKKERFSLILESASTNQTSMYLCASSFGTEAFFGQGTRLTVV.

The gene calls are TRBV14 and TRBJ2-7, with D unresolved. The V end was cut by 4 bases, the J end by 4 bases, with 17 bases between. The CDR3 is made up of 15 amino acids. Germline values: CDR1 SGHDN, CDR2 FVKESK. The CDR3 loop reads CASSLSLGSIYEQYF. For the CDR3, the DNA is TGTGCCAGCAGCCTATCGTTGGGTAGTATTTACGAGCAGTACTTC.

The chain links TRBV30 to TRBJ1-5; 8 bases fit TRBD1. This CDR3 is 15 amino acids long. Germline V gene lookup returns CDR1 GTSNPN and CDR2 SVGIG (reference sequence). Losses at the gene ends were 1 base for V and 6 bases for J; bases not matched to a gene: 8. The DNA of the CDR3 is TGTGCCTGGAGTGCCGGAACAGGGGGTATTCAGCCCCAGCATTTT. This sequence encodes CAWSAGTGGIQPQHF.

The chain couples TRBV10-1 to TRBJ2-3; D is ambiguous. With 0 bases removed from V and 4 bases from J, the gap between germline ends came to 14 bases. There are 16 residues in the CDR3. Per germline, CDR1 WNHNN and CDR2 SYGVQD (reference sequence). The CDR3, as DNA: TGCGCCAGCAGTGAGTCGGCGGCTGAGGAACCAGATACGCAGTATTTT. It translates to CASSESAAEEPDTQYF.

V and J are TRBV21-1 and TRBJ2-7; the table calls TRBD1, which could not be checked here. TRBV21-1 represents a pseudogene. This CDR3 is 15 amino acids long. The CDR3 DNA reads TGTGCCAGCAGCAACAGGGCGGAGTGGTCCTACGAGCAGTACTTC. It translates to CASSNRAEWSYEQYF.

The CDR3 nucleotides read TGTGCCAGCAGACTCCCAGCCCCGGGCTATGGCTACACCTTC. Translation: CASRLPAPGYGYTF. This rearrangement joins TRBV28 to TRBJ1-2; D gene uncertain. The CDR3 is 14 residues long. The V gene's germline CDR1 is MDHEN and CDR2 SYDVKM. V was trimmed by 6 bases and J by 4 bases, leaving 15 bases between them.

This sequence joins TRBV27 and TRBJ2-1; D might be TRBD1 (5 bases). V was pared by 3 bases and J by 2 bases, with 11 bases between. Germline loops: CDR1 MNHEY, CDR2 SMNVEV (reference sequence). CDR3 length equals 15 residues. The CDR3 DNA reads as TGTGCCAGCAGTTTTGTAGGGGCTCCCTACAATGAGCAGTTCTTC. Translating it yields CASSFVGAPYNEQFF.

This chain uses TRBV10-2 with TRBJ2-6, with 7 bases aligning to TRBD1. Per the germline V gene, CDR1 is WSHSY and CDR2 is SAAADI. Trimming at V came to 9 bases and at J to 3 bases, leaving 2 bases not matched to a gene. The CDR3 extends over 13 amino acids. The CDR3 loop reads CARGGGGANVLTF. The CDR3 DNA reads TGCGCCAGAGGGGGCGGTGGGGCCAACGTCCTGACTTTC.

The chain couples TRBV4-1 to TRBJ2-5; D not resolved. Germline lookup yields CDR1 MGHRA and CDR2 YSYEKL. The V end lost 0 bases, the J end lost 5 bases, and 10 bases lay between the germline ends. The CDR3 loop spans 14 amino acids. CDR3 DNA: TGCGCCAGCAGCCAAGAAATGGGGTACGAGACCCAGTACTTC. Translated: CASSQEMGYETQYF.

The chain employs TRBV19 and TRBJ1-2; D gene ambiguous. The CDR3 contains 13 residues. V shed 1 base and J shed 4 bases, with 7 bases lying between them. Germline CDR1 is LNHDA and CDR2 is SQIVND (reference sequence). This CDR3 reads CASSIAQGYGYTF. In nucleotides, the CDR3 is TGTGCCAGTAGTATAGCACAAGGCTATGGCTACACCTTC.

The chain recombines TRBV29-1 with TRBJ2-1; 8 nucleotides align to TRBD2. CDR1 and CDR2 (germline): SQVTM, ANQGSEA. The CDR3 sequence is 14 residues long. The trim removed 4 bases at V and 0 bases at J, leaving 2 bases unmatched. The CDR3 bases are TGCAGCGTTGTTAGCGGGACCTCCTACAATGAGCAGTTCTTC. Its protein product is CSVVSGTSYNEQFF.

The rearrangement joins TRBV10-3 to TRBJ2-5, with 8 bases lining up with TRBD1. The tail of the sequence fits TRBJ2-7 better, so the J call may be wrong. CDR1 ENHRY and CDR2 SYGVKD come from the germline V gene. The length of the CDR3 is 15 residues. The CDR3 sequence is CAISEAQGASYEQYF. In DNA, the CDR3 is TGTGCCATCAGTGAGGCGCAGGGGGCCAGCTACGAGCAGTACTTC.

The chain links TRBV7-9 to TRBJ2-3; 13 nucleotides align to TRBD2. The J segment lost 6 bases and the V segment lost 4 bases, leaving 4 bases of the junction unmatched. The V gene's germline CDR1 is SEHNR and CDR2 FQNEAQ (reference sequence). The CDR3 spans 15 residues. The CDR3 region has the DNA TGTGCCAGCAGCTCCCGGACTAGCGGGAGTGATACGCAGTATTTT. Amino acid sequence: CASSSRTSGSDTQYF.

In the case of this clone: Other DNA sequences of this sample code for an identical CDR3. The chain carries TRBV2 and TRBJ2-7; D is uncertain. V gave up 5 bases and J gave up 1 base, with 3 bases separating them. Germline CDR1 reads SNHLY; CDR2 reads FYNNEI. This CDR3 region has 11 residues. The CDR3 region has the DNA TGTGCCAGCAGTTTGTCCTACGAGCAGTACTTC. Its protein product is CASSLSYEQYF.